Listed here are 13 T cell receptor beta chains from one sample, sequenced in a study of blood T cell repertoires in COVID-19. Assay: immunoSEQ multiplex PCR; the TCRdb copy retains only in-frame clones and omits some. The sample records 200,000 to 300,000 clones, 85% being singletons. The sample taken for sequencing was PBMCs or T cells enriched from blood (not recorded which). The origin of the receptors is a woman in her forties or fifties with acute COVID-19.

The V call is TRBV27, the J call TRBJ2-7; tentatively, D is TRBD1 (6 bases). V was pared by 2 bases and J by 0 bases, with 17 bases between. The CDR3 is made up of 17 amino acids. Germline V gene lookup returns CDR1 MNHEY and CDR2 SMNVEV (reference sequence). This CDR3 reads CASSLKVFRTASYEQYF. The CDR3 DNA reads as TGTGCCAGCAGTTTAAAAGTTTTTAGGACAGCCTCCTACGAGCAGTACTTC.

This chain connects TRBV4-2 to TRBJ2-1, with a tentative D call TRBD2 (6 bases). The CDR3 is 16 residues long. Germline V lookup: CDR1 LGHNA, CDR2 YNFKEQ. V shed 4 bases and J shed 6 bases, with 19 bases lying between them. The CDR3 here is CASSRTGTGATNEQFF. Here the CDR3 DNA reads TGTGCCAGCAGCCGCACCGGGACTGGGGCCACCAATGAGCAGTTCTTC.

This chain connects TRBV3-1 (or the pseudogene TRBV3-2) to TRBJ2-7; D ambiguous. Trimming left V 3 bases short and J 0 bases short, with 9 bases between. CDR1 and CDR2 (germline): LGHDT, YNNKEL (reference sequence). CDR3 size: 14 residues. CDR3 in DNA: TGTGCCAGCAGCCACCTCAGTGACTCCTACGAGCAGTACTTC. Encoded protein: CASSHLSDSYEQYF.

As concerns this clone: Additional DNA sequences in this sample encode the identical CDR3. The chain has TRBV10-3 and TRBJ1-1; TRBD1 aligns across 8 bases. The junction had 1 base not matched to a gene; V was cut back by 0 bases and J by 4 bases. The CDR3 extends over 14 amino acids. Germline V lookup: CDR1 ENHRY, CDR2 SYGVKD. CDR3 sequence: CAISESGQGTEAFF. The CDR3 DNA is TGTGCCATCAGTGAGTCCGGACAGGGCACTGAAGCTTTCTTT.

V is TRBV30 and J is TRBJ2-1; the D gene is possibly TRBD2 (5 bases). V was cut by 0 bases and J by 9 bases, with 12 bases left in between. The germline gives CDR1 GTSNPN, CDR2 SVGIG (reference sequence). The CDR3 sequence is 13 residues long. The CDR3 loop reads CAWSVSRAGEQFF. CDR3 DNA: TGTGCCTGGAGTGTATCCCGGGCGGGTGAGCAGTTCTTC.

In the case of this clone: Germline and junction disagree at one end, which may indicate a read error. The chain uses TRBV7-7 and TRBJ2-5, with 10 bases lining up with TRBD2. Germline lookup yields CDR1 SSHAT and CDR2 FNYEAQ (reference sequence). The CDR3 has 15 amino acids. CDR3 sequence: CASSQAGGPWETQYF. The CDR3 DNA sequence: TGTGCTAGCAGCCAAGCGGGGGGGCCTTGGGAGACCCAGTACTTC.

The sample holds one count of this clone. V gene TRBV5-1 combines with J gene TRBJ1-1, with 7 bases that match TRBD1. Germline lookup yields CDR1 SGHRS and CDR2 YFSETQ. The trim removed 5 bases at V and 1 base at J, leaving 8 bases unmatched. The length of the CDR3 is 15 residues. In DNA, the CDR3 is TGCGCCAGCAGAGGGACAGTAGTTGCGAACACTGAAGCTTTCTTT. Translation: CASRGTVVANTEAFF.

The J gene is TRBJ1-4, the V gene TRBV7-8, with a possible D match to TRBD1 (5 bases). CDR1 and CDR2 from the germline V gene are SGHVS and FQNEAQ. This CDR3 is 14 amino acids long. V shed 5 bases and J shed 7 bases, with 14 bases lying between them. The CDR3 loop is CASSPDRRSEKLFF. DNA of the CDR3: TGTGCCAGCAGCCCTGACAGAAGGAGTGAAAAACTGTTTTTT.

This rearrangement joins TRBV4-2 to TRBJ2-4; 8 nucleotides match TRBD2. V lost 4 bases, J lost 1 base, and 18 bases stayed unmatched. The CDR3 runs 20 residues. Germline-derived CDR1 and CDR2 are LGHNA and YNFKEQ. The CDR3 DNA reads TGTGCCAGCAGCCTTATCCGCGGGGGGCTCGATCCGGTTGCCAAAAACATTCAGTACTTC. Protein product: CASSLIRGGLDPVAKNIQYF.

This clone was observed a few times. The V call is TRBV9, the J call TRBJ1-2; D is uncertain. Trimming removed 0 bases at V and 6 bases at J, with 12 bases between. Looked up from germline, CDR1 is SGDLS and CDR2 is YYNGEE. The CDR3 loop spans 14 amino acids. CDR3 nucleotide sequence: TGTGCCAGCAGCGTAGGACACCTCACGGATGGCTACACCTTC. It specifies CASSVGHLTDGYTF.

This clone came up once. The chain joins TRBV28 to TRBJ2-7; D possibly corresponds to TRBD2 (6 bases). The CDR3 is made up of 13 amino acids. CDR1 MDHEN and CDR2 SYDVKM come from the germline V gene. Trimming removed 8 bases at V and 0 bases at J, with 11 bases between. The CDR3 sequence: CASGAGSSYEQYF. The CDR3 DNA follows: TGTGCCAGCGGGGCGGGGAGCTCCTACGAGCAGTACTTC.

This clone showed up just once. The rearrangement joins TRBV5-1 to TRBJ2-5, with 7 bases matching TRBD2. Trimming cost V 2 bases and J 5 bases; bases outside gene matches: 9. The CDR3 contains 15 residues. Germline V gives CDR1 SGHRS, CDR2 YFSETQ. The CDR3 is CASSLAGPQSETQYF. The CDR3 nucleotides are TGCGCCAGCAGCTTAGCGGGACCCCAATCGGAGACCCAGTACTTC. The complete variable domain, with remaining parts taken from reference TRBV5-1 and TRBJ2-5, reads KAGVTQTPRYLIKTRGQQVTLSCSPISGHRSVSWYQQTPGQGLQFLFEYFSETQRNKGNFPGRFSGRQFSNSRSEMNVSTLELGDSALYLCASSLAGPQSETQYFGPGTRLLVL.

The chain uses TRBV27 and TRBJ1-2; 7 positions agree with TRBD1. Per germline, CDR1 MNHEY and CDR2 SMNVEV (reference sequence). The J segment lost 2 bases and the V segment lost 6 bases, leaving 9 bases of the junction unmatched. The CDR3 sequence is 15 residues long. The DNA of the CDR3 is TGTGCCAGCAGCCAAGGGGGCAACCCCAACTATGGCTACACCTTC. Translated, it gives CASSQGGNPNYGYTF.